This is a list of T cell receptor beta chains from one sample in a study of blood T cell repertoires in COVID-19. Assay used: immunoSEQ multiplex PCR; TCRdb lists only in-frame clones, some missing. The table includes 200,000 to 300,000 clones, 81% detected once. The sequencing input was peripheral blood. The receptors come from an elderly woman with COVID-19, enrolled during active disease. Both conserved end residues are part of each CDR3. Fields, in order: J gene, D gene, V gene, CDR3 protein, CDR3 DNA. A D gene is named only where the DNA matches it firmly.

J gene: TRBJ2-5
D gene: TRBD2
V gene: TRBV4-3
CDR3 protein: CASSPIGTSGQGVHF
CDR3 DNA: TGCGCCAGCAGCCCTATCGGGACTAGTGGGCAGGGTGTGCACTTC

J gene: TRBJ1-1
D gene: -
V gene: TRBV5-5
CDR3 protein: CASSWARGAEAFF
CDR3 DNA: TGTGCCAGCAGCTGGGCCCGGGGGGCTGAAGCTTTCTTT

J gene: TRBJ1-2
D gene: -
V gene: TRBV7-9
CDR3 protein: CASSLGGRQFAYGYTF
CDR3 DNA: TGTGCCAGCAGCTTAGGGGGGAGGCAGTTTGCCTATGGCTACACCTTC

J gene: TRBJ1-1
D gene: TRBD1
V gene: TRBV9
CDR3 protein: CASSVRQGGEAFF
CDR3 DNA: TGTGCCAGCAGCGTAAGACAGGGCGGGGAAGCTTTCTTT

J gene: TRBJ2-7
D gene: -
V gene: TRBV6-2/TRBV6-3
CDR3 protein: CASSLAGTSYEQYF
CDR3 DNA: TGTGCCAGCAGTCTTGCAGGTACCTCCTACGAGCAGTACTTC

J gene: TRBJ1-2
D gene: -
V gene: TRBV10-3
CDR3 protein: CAISEQENYGYTF
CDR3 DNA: TGTGCCATCAGTGAACAGGAGAACTATGGCTACACCTTC

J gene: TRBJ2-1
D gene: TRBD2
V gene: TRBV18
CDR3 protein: CASSPTTSGYNEQFF
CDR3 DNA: TGTGCCAGCTCACCGACGACTAGCGGATACAATGAGCAGTTCTTC

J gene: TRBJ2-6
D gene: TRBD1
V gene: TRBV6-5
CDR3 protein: CASSPDRGGANVLTF
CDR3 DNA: TGTGCCAGCAGTCCCGACAGGGGGGGGGCCAACGTCCTGACTTTC

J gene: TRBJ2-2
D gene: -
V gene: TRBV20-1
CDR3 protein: CSAGGGIGSNTGELFF
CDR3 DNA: TGCAGTGCTGGTGGAGGGATAGGATCGAACACCGGGGAGCTGTTTTTT

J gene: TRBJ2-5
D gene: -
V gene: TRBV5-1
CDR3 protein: CASSLAGHEAETQYF
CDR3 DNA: TGCGCCAGCAGCTTGGCCGGACATGAAGCGGAGACCCAGTACTTC

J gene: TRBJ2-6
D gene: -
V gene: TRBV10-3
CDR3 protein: CAISRGVSGANVLTF
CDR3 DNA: TGTGCCATCTCGCGGGGCGTAAGTGGGGCCAACGTCCTGACTTTC

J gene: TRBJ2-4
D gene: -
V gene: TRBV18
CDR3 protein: CASSLVPGALAKNIQYF
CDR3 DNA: TGTGCCAGCTCACTCGTACCAGGGGCCTTAGCCAAAAACATTCAGTACTTC

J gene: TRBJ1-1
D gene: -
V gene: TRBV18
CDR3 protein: CASSPEAGRPNTEAFF
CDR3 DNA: TGTGCCAGCTCACCAGAAGCGGGGAGGCCGAACACTGAAGCTTTCTTT

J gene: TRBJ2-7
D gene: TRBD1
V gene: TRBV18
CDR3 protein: CASSPRPDRVDYEQYF
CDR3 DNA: TGTGCCAGCTCACCGCGGCCGGACAGGGTTGACTACGAGCAGTACTTC